One and the same sample provided the 22 T cell receptor beta chains below, sequenced in a study of CD8 T cells in Susac syndrome. Random-hexamer reverse transcription was applied to about 0.45 to 1 ug RNA. From the immunoSEQ multiplex PCR reads, TCRdb called clonotypes with MiXCR, one entry per CDR3 protein. The sample holds 100,000 to 150,000 distinct CDR3 sequences; about 96% are singletons and the top ten take 0.09% to 0.15%. The sequencing input was CD4+ T cells from PBMCs. The source is a human donor in good health.

The V and J genes are TRBV5-4 and TRBJ2-5; no clear D gene. V shed 0 bases and J shed 2 bases, with 5 bases lying between them. The CDR3 is 13 residues long. Germline V gene sequence: CDR1 SGHNT, CDR2 YYREEE (reference sequence). The CDR3 reads CASSLVWQETQYF. The CDR3 DNA reads as TGTGCCAGCAGCTTGGTGTGGCAAGAGACCCAGTACTTC.

The chain uses TRBV23-1 and TRBJ1-2; D might be TRBD1 (5 bases). TRBV23-1 is known as an ORF, though its function is uncertain. V was cut by 4 bases and J by 3 bases, with 12 bases left in between. This CDR3 spans 14 amino acids. CDR3 loop: CASSPGGCDYGYTF. CDR3 nucleotides: TGCGCCAGCAGTCCTGGGGGATGTGACTATGGCTACACCTTC.

This sequence joins TRBV7-8 and TRBJ2-1; D gene unclear. Germline V gives CDR1 SGHVS, CDR2 FQNEAQ. CDR3 length equals 13 residues. V dropped 5 bases and J dropped 7 bases, with 12 bases sitting between them. CDR3 nucleotide sequence: TGTGCCAGCAGCCAGAGGATCGTAAATGAGCAGTTCTTC. Encoded protein: CASSQRIVNEQFF.

The chain is built from TRBV12-3 or TRBV12-4 and TRBJ1-5, with D tentatively TRBD1 (5 bases). The CDR3 has 13 amino acids. V was trimmed by 3 bases and J by 12 bases, leaving 15 bases between them. The CDR3 DNA sequence: TGTGCCAGCAGTTTTTCGGGACCCCAGGTCCAGCATTTT. Translated, it gives CASSFSGPQVQHF.

The chain joins TRBV7-9 to TRBJ2-5; the D call may be TRBD1 or TRBD2 (7 bases each). The CDR3 has 15 residues. Germline V CDR1 and CDR2: SEHNR, FQNEAQ (reference sequence). With 2 bases removed from V and 4 bases from J, the gap between germline ends came to 14 bases. The CDR3 here is CASSLMAGGAETQYF. The CDR3 DNA is TGTGCCAGCAGCTTAATGGCAGGGGGGGCAGAGACCCAGTACTTC.

The J gene is TRBJ2-1, the V gene TRBV27; the match to TRBD1 covers 10 bases. This CDR3 is 15 amino acids long. V dropped 3 bases and J dropped 4; count of bases not matched to a gene: 3. CDR1 and CDR2 from the germline V gene are MNHEY and SMNVEV (reference sequence). The chain's CDR3 is CASSFRGQGYNEQFF. Here the CDR3 DNA reads TGTGCCAGCAGTTTTAGGGGACAGGGGTACAATGAGCAGTTCTTC.

The chain joins TRBV19 to TRBJ2-6, with 8 nucleotides matching TRBD1. The germline CDR1 and CDR2 sequences are LNHDA and SQIVND (reference sequence). Trimming at V came to 7 bases and at J to 2 bases, leaving 7 bases not matched to a gene. The CDR3 is made up of 16 amino acids. CDR3 coding DNA: TGTGCCAGTACCCCATTACAGGGGGCTGGGGCCAACGTCCTGACTTTC. Translated: CASTPLQGAGANVLTF.

V usage is TRBV19 and J usage is TRBJ1-2; D remains unclear. V was clipped by 4 bases and J by 0 bases, with 12 bases between them. The CDR3 is 15 residues long. Germline CDR1 and CDR2: LNHDA and SQIVND (reference sequence). This CDR3 is CASSKPTDSNYGYTF. CDR3 DNA: TGTGCCAGTAGTAAACCCACGGACTCTAACTATGGCTACACCTTC.

The chain carries TRBV20-1 and TRBJ1-2, with D possibly TRBD1 on 6 matching bases. V lost 6 bases and J lost 6, with 17 bases in between. This CDR3 has 13 residues. The germline V gene encodes CDR1 DFQATT and CDR2 SNEGSKA (reference sequence). CDR3 protein: CSASGTPSDGYTF. The CDR3 nucleotides read TGCAGTGCGTCCGGGACACCCTCAGATGGCTACACCTTC.

The chain combines TRBV6-2 or TRBV6-3 with TRBJ2-5, with TRBD1 matching over 8 bases. This CDR3 is 14 amino acids long. CDR1 and CDR2 from the germline V gene are MNHEY and SVGEGT. V lost 6 bases to trimming and J lost 10 bases; unmatched junction nucleotides: 13. This CDR3 is CASSEPGQGNIQYF. In DNA form, the CDR3 reads TGTGCCAGCAGCGAGCCAGGACAGGGTAATATCCAGTACTTC.

The CDR3: CASSHGGGYRETQYF. CDR3 bases: TGTGCCAGCAGTCACGGGGGGGGGTATCGAGAGACCCAGTACTTC. V gene TRBV3-1 combines with J gene TRBJ2-5; 8 nucleotides align to TRBD2. Germline V gene sequence: CDR1 LGHDT, CDR2 YNNKEL (reference sequence). The CDR3 consists of 15 residues. V was clipped by 6 bases and J by 4 bases; unmatched bases: 10.

The chain carries TRBV5-6 and TRBJ2-7, with a possible D match to TRBD2 (5 bases). V was pared by 1 base and J by 0 bases, with 14 bases between. The germline gives CDR1 SGHDT, CDR2 YYEEEE. The CDR3 covers 16 residues. The CDR3 bases are TGTGCCAGCAGCTTGATCGGACTGAGGAGCTCCTACGAGCAGTACTTC. It yields the protein CASSLIGLRSSYEQYF.

The chain links TRBV2 to TRBJ2-7; D gene ambiguous. The CDR3 totals 12 residues. Germline V gene sequence: CDR1 SNHLY, CDR2 FYNNEI. Trimming shortened V by 2 bases and J by 6 bases, and 8 bases separated the two germline ends. DNA of the CDR3: TGTGCCAGCAGTGAATCGGGCCCCGAGCAGTACTTC. Encoded protein: CASSESGPEQYF. Using reference TRBV2 and TRBJ2-7 for the parts outside the CDR3, the full variable domain is EPEVTQTPSHQVTQMGQEVILRCVPISNHLYFYWYRQILGQKVEFLVSFYNNEISEKSEIFDDQFSVERPDGSNFTLKIRSTKLEDSAMYFCASSESGPEQYFGPGTRLTVT.

The chain links TRBV23-1 to TRBJ1-1; D may be TRBD1 (5 bases). TRBV23-1 is labeled an ORF, and its function is uncertain. This CDR3 is built from 15 residues. The V and J ends lost 3 bases and 6 bases respectively, with 17 bases between them. CDR3: CASSHPPQVRAEAFF. In DNA, the CDR3 is TGCGCCAGCAGTCACCCTCCACAGGTTCGGGCTGAAGCTTTCTTT.

J is TRBJ2-1 and V is TRBV6-2 or TRBV6-3; 8 bases align to TRBD2. The V and J ends lost 8 bases and 6 bases, in that order; junction bases with no gene match: 12. Per germline, CDR1 MNHEY and CDR2 SVGEGT. The length of the CDR3 is 15 residues. CDR3 sequence reads: CASGPWREAGNEQFF. The CDR3 DNA sequence: TGTGCCAGCGGGCCTTGGCGGGAGGCGGGCAATGAGCAGTTCTTC.

This clonotype was detected once. The genes are TRBV6-2 or TRBV6-3 and TRBJ2-7; 7 bases are a match to TRBD1. The CDR3 spans 15 residues. V shed 8 bases, J shed 5 bases, and the junction held 15 bases outside the gene matches. From germline, CDR1 is MNHEY and CDR2 SVGEGT. DNA for the CDR3: TGTGCCAGCCGTCAGGGGACAGAGGTAATAGACGAGCAGTACTTC. Protein product: CASRQGTEVIDEQYF.

V usage is TRBV29-1 and J usage is TRBJ1-1, with D perhaps TRBD1 (6 bases). The CDR3 totals 16 residues. With 4 bases removed from V and 7 bases from J, the gap between germline ends came to 25 bases. In germline, CDR1 is SQVTM, CDR2 ANQGSEA. The CDR3 here is CSVAGTQGENKGEAFF. The CDR3 nucleotides are TGCAGCGTTGCCGGGACACAAGGGGAGAACAAGGGTGAAGCTTTCTTT.

This rearrangement joins TRBV10-3 to TRBJ2-7, with a weak D call TRBD1 (6 bases). This CDR3 has 18 amino acids. The germline V gene encodes CDR1 ENHRY and CDR2 SYGVKD. V gave up 0 bases and J gave up 3 bases, with 21 bases separating them. DNA of the CDR3: TGTGCCATCAGTGAGTCACAGGGCGGTCTTTTCCCCTACTACGAGCAGTACTTC. Protein sequence: CAISESQGGLFPYYEQYF.

This clonotype was recorded once. The chain couples TRBV2 to TRBJ1-2; 8 nucleotides align to TRBD1. V trimming: 7 bases; J trimming: 8 bases; junction bases outside the gene matches: 9. The V gene's germline CDR1 is SNHLY and CDR2 FYNNEI. There are 13 residues in the CDR3. The CDR3 here is CASTGTGNRGYTF. The CDR3, as DNA: TGTGCCAGCACCGGGACAGGAAATCGAGGCTACACCTTC.

CDR3: CATSRGTSSYEQYF. The CDR3 bases are TGTGCCACCAGTCGCGGGACTAGCTCCTACGAGCAGTACTTC. The genes are TRBV19 and TRBJ2-7, with TRBD2 identical over 8 bases. J gave up 0 bases and V 10 bases, and 8 bases lay outside the gene matches. The CDR3 runs 14 residues. CDR1 is LNHDA, CDR2 SQIVND, per germline (reference sequence).

The rearrangement links TRBV5-1 to TRBJ1-1; no firm D call. The CDR3 is made up of 16 amino acids. CDR1 and CDR2 from the germline V gene are SGHRS and YFSETQ. The germline V and J ends were trimmed by 1 base and 0 bases, with 13 bases remaining between them. The CDR3 here is CASSLNLRQLNTEAFF. Written as DNA, the CDR3 is TGCGCCAGCAGCTTGAATTTGCGGCAGTTGAACACTGAAGCTTTCTTT. The full variable domain, rest sourced from reference TRBV5-1 and TRBJ1-1, is KAGVTQTPRYLIKTRGQQVTLSCSPISGHRSVSWYQQTPGQGLQFLFEYFSETQRNKGNFPGRFSGRQFSNSRSEMNVSTLELGDSALYLCASSLNLRQLNTEAFFGQGTRLTVV.

This clonotype was recorded once. The CDR3 DNA follows: TGTGCCAGCAGTTATTCTCCCGGGACAGGGGGCGTGAGCTACGAGCAGTACTTC. Its protein product is CASSYSPGTGGVSYEQYF. The rearrangement joins TRBV28 to TRBJ2-7; TRBD1 matches at 12 bases. Unmatched junction bases numbered 13, after V lost 4 bases and J lost 3 bases. Germline assignment: CDR1 MDHEN and CDR2 SYDVKM. This CDR3 is built from 18 residues. Full variable domain (rest looked up from reference TRBV28 and TRBJ2-7): DVKVTQSSRYLVKRTGEKVFLECVQDMDHENMFWYRQDPGLGLRLIYFSYDVKMKEKGDIPEGYSVSREKKERFSLILESASTNQTSMYLCASSYSPGTGGVSYEQYFGPGTRLTVT.